The clone carrying this T cell receptor (beta chain) was counted at least ten times. Its antigen is undetermined. Relying on iRepertoire HTBI primers and Arm-PCR of CDR3 regions, the team built TCR beta libraries. TCRdb redid the calling of the multiplex PCR reads with MiXCR, one entry per CDR3 protein. The sample holds about 540,000 distinct CDR3 sequences, about 13% seen once. These data belong to a study of regulatory T cells in long-lasting Graves disease. Time point of the sample: newly diagnosed GD, antithyroid drugs for less than 3 months. RNA from PBMCs was the source of the TCR library. CDR1 and CDR2 (germline): KGHDR, SFDVKD. Trimming removed 12 bases from V and 8 bases from J, with 13 bases in between. The CDR3 runs to 11 residues. The study, taken as a whole, reports: There was favoring of TRBV28, TRBJ1-2 and TRBJ2-5 in persistent disease.

The same specimen was also included in a second study, on T cells in Graves' hyperthyroidism and ophthalmopathy.

The V call is TRBV24-1, the J call TRBJ2-1; D unclear. Here the sequenced sample was peripheral blood mononuclear cells (PBMCs), taken at new diagnosis, from a patient treated with antithyroid drugs. The clonotype originates from a man between 25 and 39 years old with Graves disease. In nucleotides, the CDR3 is TGTGCCCACTTATTGTGCCATGAGCAGTTCTTC. It is translated as CAHLLCHEQFF.